The present T cell receptor (beta chain) was sequenced within a study of early T cells in non-severe SARS-CoV-2 infection. Study-wide context: RNA in bulk from unsorted whole blood was sequenced, and chains were unpaired.

Germline V gene lookup returns CDR1 SGHTA and CDR2 FQGTGA. CDR3 length equals 15 residues. Trimming cost V 7 bases and J 0 bases; bases outside gene matches: 7. Individual cDNA molecules each received unique molecular identifiers attached to them. From the 5' RACE reads, TCRdb called clonotypes with MiXCR, one entry per CDR3 protein. The sample lists 100,000 to 120,000 distinct CDR3 sequences, roughly an eighth occurring once. This material consisted of whole blood, taken at baseline. This sequence was found in an adult who was a healthcare worker with PCR-confirmed SARS-CoV-2 infection or an uninfected control (not recorded which). The chain carries TRBV7-3 and TRBJ1-2; 8 nucleotides agree with TRBD1. This CDR3 reads CASKPTGEANYGYTF. CDR3 coding DNA: TGTGCCAGCAAGCCGACAGGGGAAGCTAACTATGGCTACACCTTC.